These T cell receptor beta chains were read from a single sample in a study of cytomegalovirus exposure and HLA in healthy donors. Clones were read by immunoSEQ multiplex PCR, and TCRdb kept only the in-frame ones, dropping some. Of more than 90,000 clones listed, approximately 80% are singletons. Material: PBMCs. Source of these receptors: a woman aged 55-69 years in good health and CMV-seronegative. CDR3s include the opening cysteine and the closing phenylalanine or tryptophan. The order of the fields is J gene, clone size, V gene, D gene, CDR3 protein, CDR3 DNA. A D gene is named only where the DNA matches it firmly. Clone size appears in some rows only: once, few, many, or a class for an expanded clone.

TRBJ2-1,-,TRBV29-1,TRBD2,CSGRGGDANEQFF,TGCAGCGGCCGTGGGGGGGATGCCAATGAGCAGTTCTTC
TRBJ2-7,-,TRBV28,TRBD1,CASSLPLVGQAPYEQYF,TGTGCCAGCAGTTTACCCTTAGTCGGACAGGCGCCCTACGAGCAGTACTTC
TRBJ1-5,-,TRBV2,-,CASMVIQGIGQPQHF,TGTGCCAGCATGGTAATACAGGGTATCGGGCAGCCCCAGCATTTT
TRBJ1-1,-,TRBV29-1,-,CSAPTGTSNTEAFF,TGCAGCGCTCCGACAGGCACCTCGAACACTGAGGCTTTCTTT
TRBJ1-2,-,TRBV5-6,TRBD1,CASSLGATGVNYGYTF,TGTGCCAGCAGCTTGGGTGCCACAGGGGTTAACTATGGCTACACCTTC
TRBJ2-7,-,TRBV29-1,-,CSVVSPDYYEQYF,TGCAGCGTTGTGAGCCCCGACTACTACGAGCAGTACTTC
TRBJ2-7,-,TRBV6-5,TRBD2,CASSPGLAIYEQYF,TGTGCCAGCAGCCCGGGACTAGCTATCTACGAGCAGTACTTC
TRBJ2-5,-,TRBV6-6,TRBD1,CASSYGQGAGTQYF,TGTGCCAGCAGTTACGGACAGGGGGCTGGGACCCAGTACTTC
TRBJ1-1,-,TRBV5-1,-,CASSLEGVVGTEAFF,TGCGCCAGCAGCTTGGAGGGGGTGGTGGGCACTGAAGCTTTCTTT
TRBJ1-5,few,TRBV5-8,-,CASSLERGGEPQHF,TGTGCCAGCAGCTTGGAGAGGGGAGGGGAGCCCCAGCATTTT
TRBJ1-2,-,TRBV18,-,CASRGPEGGSIDYTF,TGTGCCAGCCGAGGGCCTGAGGGAGGGTCGATTGACTACACCTTC
TRBJ2-2,-,TRBV19,TRBD1,CASSSPARTGSRWVFF,TGTGCCAGTAGTAGTCCCGCCCGGACAGGGAGTCGATGGGTGTTTTTT
TRBJ2-7,-,TRBV7-8,-,CASSLSIPQADIEQYF,TGTGCCAGCAGCTTATCGATCCCCCAGGCCGATATTGAGCAGTACTTC
TRBJ1-1,-,TRBV5-1,TRBD1,CASSLNTGGTEAFF,TGCGCCAGCAGCCTGAACACAGGGGGCACTGAAGCTTTCTTT
TRBJ2-1,-,TRBV28,TRBD2,CASSLLQREGLDNEQFF,TGTGCCAGCAGTCTGCTACAGCGGGAGGGTTTGGACAATGAGCAGTTCTTC
TRBJ2-5,-,TRBV5-1,-,CASSLASETQYF,TGCGCCAGCAGCTTGGCCTCGGAGACCCAGTACTTC
TRBJ2-7,-,TRBV19,TRBD2,CASSIGGGAGEQYF,TGTGCCAGTAGTATCGGCGGGGGGGCCGGTGAGCAGTACTTC
TRBJ1-1,-,TRBV7-8,-,CASSFAGRDAFF,TGTGCCAGCAGCTTCGCGGGGAGAGACGCTTTCTTT
TRBJ2-5,-,TRBV15,TRBD2,CATSSTRLAGGPGGQETQYF,TGTGCCACCAGCAGTACTCGACTAGCGGGAGGGCCAGGAGGGCAAGAGACCCAGTACTTC
TRBJ2-2,-,TRBV9,-,CASSVTAGEILGELFF,TGTGCCAGCAGCGTAACGGCCGGGGAGATCCTCGGGGAGCTGTTTTTT
TRBJ2-7,once,TRBV7-2,TRBD2,CASSLEGGPGTSAYEQYF,TGTGCCAGCAGCTTAGAGGGCGGCCCCGGGACTAGCGCATACGAGCAGTACTTC
TRBJ1-6,-,TRBV4-3,-,CASSQEPPTGPNSPLHF,TGCGCCAGCAGCCAAGAACCACCGACAGGACCGAATTCACCCCTCCACTTT
TRBJ2-7,-,TRBV7-9,TRBD1,CASSLEGQGVYEQYF,TGTGCCAGCAGCTTAGAGGGACAGGGGGTCTACGAGCAGTACTTC
TRBJ1-5,-,TRBV19,TRBD1,CASSDDRVGQPQHF,TGTGCCAGTAGTGACGACAGGGTCGGACAGCCCCAGCATTTT
TRBJ1-2,-,TRBV27,-,CASSLRVGPYGYTF,TGTGCCAGCAGTTTAAGAGTGGGCCCCTATGGCTACACCTTC
TRBJ1-2,-,TRBV30,-,CAWTVTGTYYGYTF,TGTGCCTGGACCGTAACAGGGACGTACTATGGCTACACCTTC
TRBJ1-1,-,TRBV28,TRBD1,CASSSPTGKGTEAFF,TGTGCCAGCAGTTCGCCGACAGGGAAAGGGACTGAAGCTTTCTTT
TRBJ2-2,-,TRBV18,TRBD1,CASSPSRTGANTGELFF,TGTGCCAGCTCGCCAAGTAGGACAGGAGCCAACACCGGGGAGCTGTTTTTT
TRBJ1-2,-,TRBV7-7,TRBD1,CASSLQPPRTGRLLGIYGYTF,TGTGCCAGCAGCCTCCAACCCCCAAGGACAGGTCGTCTCTTGGGGATCTATGGCTACACCTTC
TRBJ1-5,-,TRBV10-3,TRBD1,CAISAGQGSNQPQHF,TGTGCCATCAGTGCCGGACAGGGGAGCAATCAGCCCCAGCATTTT
TRBJ2-6,-,TRBV4-1,TRBD1,CASSRDRGSGANVLTF,TGCGCCAGCTCCCGGGACAGGGGGTCCGGGGCCAACGTCCTGACTTTC
TRBJ1-1,-,TRBV28,-,CASSFGGTNTEAFF,TGTGCCAGCAGTTTTGGGGGGACGAATACTGAAGCTTTCTTT
TRBJ1-5,few,TRBV6-5,-,CASAWARNQPQHF,TGTGCCAGCGCCTGGGCCCGCAATCAGCCCCAGCATTTT